A single T cell receptor beta chain is shown here with its context. Its antigen is undetermined. The CDR3 loop spans 14 amino acids. Germline V lookup: CDR1 DFQATT, CDR2 SNEGSKA (reference sequence). J lost 5 bases, V lost 8 bases, and 12 bases had no gene match. These data come from a study of T cells in Graves' hyperthyroidism and ophthalmopathy. Study-level findings and limits: Blood also carried most thyroid clonotypes expanded above 0.001.

Amplified TCR beta CDR3 regions derived from RNA transcripts. First-round RT-PCR of the TCR CDR3 relied on the HTBI primer set. TCRdb re-called the multiplex PCR reads through MiXCR, storing one row per CDR3 protein. The sample yields a few hundred thousand distinct CDR3 sequences, approximately 48% seen once. V and J are TRBV20-1 and TRBJ2-5; 9 positions agree with TRBD1. Input material: peripheral blood or thyroid tissue (not recorded which). The source of this sequence is an adult woman with Graves' disease, either hyperthyroidism or ophthalmopathy (not recorded which). CDR3 DNA: TGCAGTACAGGGACAGGGATTAATGGGGAGACCCAGTACTTC. Encoded protein: CSTGTGINGETQYF.